This TCR gamma chain was sequenced in a study of Vδ1+ human thymocytes. Regarding the study as a whole: Thymic TRG and TRD repertoires appeared highly polyclonal. About 20% of thymic delta-chain sequences were Vdelta2, with few Vdelta3, unlike blood Vdelta1+ controls.

Extracted RNA was reverse transcribed into cDNA. The CDR3 regions were amplified by multiplex PCR from V-gene primers to a constant-region primer. TCRdb re-analyzed the multiplex PCR reads via CATT. The profile shows about 23,000 gamma-chain clones, about an eighth of them singletons. As to this clone: The target antigen is unknown. This DNA's translation differs at residue 7 from TCRdb's protein, which comes from a much larger clone; a read error is likely, and the protein shown is translated from the DNA. The same CDR3 is also encoded by other DNA sequences in this sample.

Purity of the sorted Vdelta1+ thymocytes ranged from about 97% to 99.6%. This CDR3 is 11 amino acids long. The junction had 4 bases not matched to a gene; V was cut back by 1 base and J by 10 bases. Per germline, CDR1 EGSNGY and CDR2 YDSYNSKV. Material for sequencing was Vdelta1+ gamma-delta thymocytes from the thymus. The sample's subset: FACS-sorted CD3+ TCRalphabeta- TCRVdelta1+ TCRVdelta2- thymocytes. This rearrangement joins TRGV2 to TRGJ1 or TRGJ2. The source of this sequence is a child younger than two who had congenital heart surgery. CDR3 sequence (DNA): TGTGCCACCTGGGACGGTCAAAAGAAACTCTTT. Its protein product is CATWDGQKKLF.